Sequencing of this T cell receptor beta chain was carried out in a study of early T cells in non-severe SARS-CoV-2 infection. Study overall: Whole-blood bulk RNA, unsorted, was sequenced, and chains were unpaired.

Unique molecular identifiers were attached to individual cDNA molecules. TCRdb fed the 5' RACE reads into MiXCR, producing one record per CDR3 protein. The sample holds about 30,000 distinct CDR3 sequences; 3.5% to 4.5% are singletons and the top ten take roughly 8.2%. The V gene's germline CDR1 is SQVTM and CDR2 ANQGSEA. The V segment lost 8 bases and the J segment 5 bases; nucleotides outside the gene matches: 9. This CDR3 contains 12 residues. This clonotype was seen ten or more times. Its antigen remains unknown. General study results and limits: Database matching using VDJdb favored anti-spike CD8 responses, with private and CD4 specificities left missing.

The chain couples TRBV29-1 to TRBJ2-7; 7 nucleotides agree with TRBD1. The sequence derives from an adult who was a healthcare worker with PCR-confirmed SARS-CoV-2 infection or an uninfected control (not recorded which). Sequences were obtained from whole blood. The CDR3 DNA follows: TGCAGCATTGTACAGGGGACCGACGAGCAGTACTTC. Translating it yields CSIVQGTDEQYF.